One TCR beta chain is described in this entry. The data were produced by immunoSEQ multiplex PCR, yet TCRdb's version contains in-frame clones alone and is incomplete. The profile shows some 62,000 clones, about 87% of them singletons. This sample was included in a study of technical replicates of blood from several donors. This TCR was recovered from a human donor in good health. Some clones in this sample may be carry-over from other donors' samples. Sequencing was performed on PBMCs.

The CDR3 loop is CASGKYRVMDGYTF. The CDR3 DNA reads TGTGCCAGCGGAAAATACAGGGTTATGGATGGCTACACCTTC. The chain carries TRBV7-3 and TRBJ1-2, with D possibly TRBD1 on 6 matching bases. V lost 8 bases and J 6 bases, leaving 19 bases between the germline ends. This CDR3 has 14 residues. Germline CDR1 is SGHTA and CDR2 is FQGTGA.